This is a list of T cell receptor beta chains from one sample in a study of Ad26.COV2.S vaccination and SARS-CoV-2 variants. Profiled with immunoSEQ multiplex PCR; TCRdb holds only in-frame clones, not every one. The sample yields roughly 460,000 clones, about nine tenths seen once. The starting material was peripheral blood, obtained in a trial of Ad26.COV2.S vaccine versus placebo. The receptors were gathered from a person aged 18-65 years who received the Ad26.COV2.S COVID-19 vaccine or a placebo. CDR3s include the opening cysteine and the closing phenylalanine or tryptophan. The order of the fields is CDR3 DNA, CDR3 protein, V gene, J gene, D gene, clone size. D genes are given only for firm matches. Clone size appears in some rows only: once, few, many, or a class for an expanded clone.

TGTGCCAGCAGCCAAAATGACAGGCTGGAAGAAGCTTTCTTT	CASSQNDRLEEAFF	TRBV3-1/TRBV3-2	TRBJ1-1	-	few
TGTGCCAGCAGCGCCCGGCCGAACACTGAAGCTTTCTTT	CASSARPNTEAFF	TRBV9	TRBJ1-1	-	-
TGTGCCAGCAGCCCCCTCGGGGGTTTCGGCACCGGGGAGCTGTTTTTT	CASSPLGGFGTGELFF	TRBV7-3	TRBJ2-2	-	-
TGTGCCAGCAGCCACTACGAGCAGTACTTC	CASSHYEQYF	TRBV11-2	TRBJ2-7	-	few
TGTGCCAGCAAGGAACCCGTCACAGATACGCAGTATTTT	CASKEPVTDTQYF	TRBV25-1	TRBJ2-3	-	-
TGCGCCAGCAGCTTGACCGGGACTAGTCGTGAGACCCAGTACTTC	CASSLTGTSRETQYF	TRBV5-1	TRBJ2-5	TRBD2	-
TGTGCCAGCACGCTGGACAGTATGAAGCCCCAGCATTTT	CASTLDSMKPQHF	TRBV2	TRBJ1-5	-	-
TGTGCCAGCTCACCCTATCAGGGGAATACAGGAGAGACCCAGTACTTC	CASSPYQGNTGETQYF	TRBV18	TRBJ2-5	-	once
TGTGCCAGCTCGTACCGCTCTGGAAACACCATATATTTT	CASSYRSGNTIYF	TRBV7-8	TRBJ1-3	-	few
TGTGCCAGCAGTTTTAGCAGGACCTCCTACGAGCAGTACTTC	CASSFSRTSYEQYF	TRBV28	TRBJ2-7	-	-
TGTGCCAGTAGTATAGGGGAATCTGAAGCTTTCTTT	CASSIGESEAFF	TRBV19	TRBJ1-1	-	-
TGTGCCACCAGTGAGGGGATGAACACTGAAGCTTTCTTT	CATSEGMNTEAFF	TRBV24-1	TRBJ1-1	-	-
TGTGCCAGCAGTTTGGCAGACACTAATGAAAAACTGTTTTTT	CASSLADTNEKLFF	TRBV28	TRBJ1-4	-	once
TGTGCCAGCAGCCCCGGGACAGGGAGCGGCACTGAAGCTTTCTTT	CASSPGTGSGTEAFF	TRBV21-1	TRBJ1-1	-	-
TGTGCCAGCAGTCCCTCTACAGATGAGCAGTTCTTC	CASSPSTDEQFF	TRBV6-6	TRBJ2-1	-	-
TGTGCCAGCAGCCCCACACGGGACCGGAGCACCGGGGAGCTGTTTTTT	CASSPTRDRSTGELFF	TRBV7-3	TRBJ2-2	-	-
TGTGCCTGGAGACGCGGCGGAAACACCATATATTTT	CAWRRGGNTIYF	TRBV30	TRBJ1-3	-	-
TGCGCCAGCAGCCCGCCGGGCAGCGGGGCCACAGATACGCAGTATTTT	CASSPPGSGATDTQYF	TRBV5-1	TRBJ2-3	TRBD2	once
TGTGCCAGTAGTATTGGGGTCGGTGAGTACAATGAGCAGTTCTTC	CASSIGVGEYNEQFF	TRBV19	TRBJ2-1	-	-
TGTGCCAGTAGTATCCTTCGAGGGAATGGCTACACCTTC	CASSILRGNGYTF	TRBV19	TRBJ1-2	-	-
TGTGCCAGCAGTTCCGTACAGGGGGCGAATGAAAAACTGTTTTTT	CASSSVQGANEKLFF	TRBV28	TRBJ1-4	TRBD1	-
TGTGCCAGCAGCTTAGACCGAGGTGGGGAGACCCAGTACTTC	CASSLDRGGETQYF	TRBV11-2	TRBJ2-5	-	-
TGTGCCAGCAGCCGGGTCCCAGGGGAGCAGTTCTTC	CASSRVPGEQFF	TRBV3-1/TRBV3-2	TRBJ2-1	-	-
TGTGCCAGCAGCGCGACTAGCGGGGGCGGGGAGCTGTTTTTT	CASSATSGGGELFF	TRBV7-3	TRBJ2-2	TRBD2	once
TGTGCCAGCAGCCGATCCCTCCGGAATAGCGGGGGGGATGAGCAGTTCTTC	CASSRSLRNSGGDEQFF	TRBV3-1/TRBV3-2	TRBJ2-1	TRBD2	-
TGTGCCAGCAGCTTAGGGCTAGCGGGAGGGCGGGGGTCCTACAATGAGCAGTTCTTC	CASSLGLAGGRGSYNEQFF	TRBV7-6	TRBJ2-1	TRBD2	-
TGTGCCAGCAGTTACGGAGTCGCTAATCAGCCCCAGCATTTT	CASSYGVANQPQHF	TRBV6-5	TRBJ1-5	-	once
TGTGCCAGCAGCACAAGACAGGGTGCCGGGGAGCTGTTTTTT	CASSTRQGAGELFF	TRBV7-2	TRBJ2-2	TRBD1	-
TGTGCCAGCAGCGAACTAGCGGAAGGTTATGAGCAGTTCTTC	CASSELAEGYEQFF	TRBV9	TRBJ2-1	TRBD2	-
TGTGCCAGCAGCGTAGGTGGGCCAGTCTACGAGCAGTACTTC	CASSVGGPVYEQYF	TRBV9	TRBJ2-7	-	once
TGTGCCAGCAGCCAAGAGGGAGTCACTGGAAACACCATATATTTT	CASSQEGVTGNTIYF	TRBV14	TRBJ1-3	-	-
TGTGCCAGCAGCCGGAGAGCGGGGCCCTACAATGAGCAGTTCTTC	CASSRRAGPYNEQFF	TRBV11-3	TRBJ2-1	TRBD2	-
TGTGCCAGCAGCCAACGGGAAAATTTTGGCTACACCTTC	CASSQRENFGYTF	TRBV3-1/TRBV3-2	TRBJ1-2	-	-
TGTGCCAGCAGCTTAGGGGGAAACCATGGGGAGCAGTACTTC	CASSLGGNHGEQYF	TRBV7-8	TRBJ2-7	-	-
TGTGCCAGCAGTTGGACCAATAGCAATCAGCCCCAGCATTTT	CASSWTNSNQPQHF	TRBV28	TRBJ1-5	-	-
TGTGCCTGGAGGGTGACAGGACGTGGAAACACCATATATTTT	CAWRVTGRGNTIYF	TRBV30	TRBJ1-3	-	once
TGTGCCAGCAGCCCAGGGGGCCTGAACACCGGGGAGCTGTTTTTT	CASSPGGLNTGELFF	TRBV11-3	TRBJ2-2	TRBD1	-
TGTGCCAGCAGCGTAGCCGTTTTGAGCGGGGGGAGCACAGATACGCAGTATTTT	CASSVAVLSGGSTDTQYF	TRBV9	TRBJ2-3	TRBD2	-
TGTGCCAGCAGTTACGGAGGGAATGAAAAACTGTTTTTT	CASSYGGNEKLFF	TRBV6-5	TRBJ1-4	-	-
TGCGCCAGCAGCATCGGCACATACGAGCAGTACTTC	CASSIGTYEQYF	TRBV5-1	TRBJ2-7	-	-
TGTGCCAGCAGTGAAGCTGGACTGAACACCGGGGAGCTGTTTTTT	CASSEAGLNTGELFF	TRBV2	TRBJ2-2	-	-
TGTGCCAGCAGCTCAGGTGCGGGCTATGGCTACACCTTC	CASSSGAGYGYTF	TRBV7-3	TRBJ1-2	-	-
TGTGCCAGCAGAGGGGGCGGATCTAATGAAAAACTGTTTTTT	CASRGGGSNEKLFF	TRBV28	TRBJ1-4	TRBD1	-
TGTGCCAGCAGCTTGGGGCCGGACAGGGTCAATCATGAGCAGTTCTTC	CASSLGPDRVNHEQFF	TRBV5-5	TRBJ2-1	TRBD1	-
TGTGCCAGCTCACCACGGGTGGACGCGAACACCGGGGAGCTGTTTTTT	CASSPRVDANTGELFF	TRBV18	TRBJ2-2	-	-
TGTGCCATCAGTGAGTCGAATCATTCGGTACGTCAGCCCCAGCATTTT	CAISESNHSVRQPQHF	TRBV10-3	TRBJ1-5	-	-